The rows below give T cell receptor beta chains drawn from one sample of a study of cytomegalovirus exposure and HLA in healthy donors. Assay: immunoSEQ multiplex PCR; the TCRdb copy retains only in-frame clones and omits some. The sample holds 150,000 to 200,000 clones, 75% to 85% seen once. Sequences were obtained from PBMCs. The source of these receptors is a woman aged 18-29 years in good health and CMV-seropositive. CDR3s include the opening cysteine and the closing phenylalanine or tryptophan. The D gene is left open where the match is weak. Clone size is given for some rows only: seen once, a few or many times, or a class if the clone is expanded.

18	TRBJ2-7	TRBV5-1	TRBD1	NA	CASTLFPGQGARTYEQYF	TGCGCCAGCACCTTATTTCCGGGACAGGGGGCGAGGACCTACGAGCAGTACTTC
15	TRBJ1-4	TRBV4-1	NA	once	CASSLIQGTNEKLFF	TGCGCCAGCAGCCTTATACAGGGAACTAATGAAAAACTGTTTTTT
16	TRBJ2-7	TRBV4-2	TRBD1	NA	CASSQGPGQPSYEQYF	TGTGCCAGCAGCCAAGGTCCGGGACAGCCTTCCTACGAGCAGTACTTC
16	TRBJ1-2	TRBV4-1	NA	few	CASSQPAQALNYGYTF	TGCGCCAGCAGTCAACCGGCACAGGCGCTTAACTATGGCTACACCTTC
13	TRBJ2-5	TRBV7-9	TRBD1	few	CASSYGQGETQYF	TGTGCCAGCAGCTACGGACAGGGGGAGACCCAGTACTTC
16	TRBJ2-1	TRBV4-2	TRBD2	NA	CASSQDGSGGAYEQFF	TGTGCCAGCAGCCAAGACGGCAGCGGGGGGGCCTATGAGCAGTTCTTC
19	TRBJ2-5	TRBV7-7	TRBD1	once	CASSSRLGGTGGIQETQYF	TGTGCCAGCAGCTCGCGACTGGGCGGGACAGGGGGAATTCAAGAGACCCAGTACTTC
14	TRBJ1-2	TRBV27	NA	NA	CASGKYREPYGYTF	TGTGCCAGCGGAAAGTACAGGGAGCCCTATGGCTACACCTTC
14	TRBJ2-7	TRBV19	TRBD1	few	CASSIGDRRYEQYF	TGTGCCAGTAGTATTGGGGACAGACGCTACGAGCAGTACTTC
16	TRBJ2-6	TRBV7-9	NA	NA	CASSSTQIKDFLVLTF	TGTGCCAGCAGCTCTACGCAGATTAAGGACTTTTTAGTCCTGACTTTC
17	TRBJ2-2	TRBV5-1	NA	few	CASATSRSLLNTGELFF	TGCGCCAGCGCTACATCCAGGTCCCTCCTAAACACCGGGGAGCTGTTTTTT
15	TRBJ1-5	TRBV2	NA	NA	CASSISRTGPSPQHF	TGTGCCAGCAGTATAAGCCGCACAGGCCCATCGCCCCAGCATTTT
15	TRBJ2-2	TRBV7-9	TRBD1	NA	CASSFWTGNTGELFF	TGTGCCAGCAGCTTCTGGACAGGGAACACCGGGGAGCTGTTTTTT
16	TRBJ2-4	TRBV28	TRBD2	once	CASSFTSGGSGNIQYF	TGTGCCAGCAGTTTTACTAGCGGGGGCTCGGGGAACATTCAGTACTTC
15	TRBJ2-7	TRBV7-6	NA	NA	CASSLRADPVGEQYF	TGTGCCAGCAGCTTGAGGGCCGACCCCGTTGGTGAGCAGTACTTC
17	TRBJ1-6	TRBV7-9	NA	once	CASSLTSPGQGNSPLHF	TGTGCCAGCAGCTTAACGTCCCCTGGGCAGGGAAATTCACCCCTCCACTTT
15	TRBJ1-2	TRBV7-2	TRBD1	NA	CASRPRQGDGYGYTF	TGTGCCAGCAGGCCCCGACAGGGGGACGGCTATGGCTACACCTTC
14	TRBJ2-7	TRBV4-1	NA	few	CASSPQHRVYEQYF	TGCGCCAGCAGCCCTCAACACAGGGTATACGAGCAGTACTTC
18	TRBJ1-4	TRBV7-2	TRBD1	NA	CASSTRPNRGPTNEKLFF	TGTGCCAGCAGCACCCGGCCCAACAGGGGCCCAACTAATGAAAAACTGTTTTTT
15	TRBJ2-1	TRBV19	TRBD2	NA	CASSILLGGSNEQFF	TGTGCCAGTAGTATACTTCTCGGGGGGTCGAATGAGCAGTTCTTC
12	TRBJ1-2	TRBV4-3	NA	NA	CASSLQGDGYTF	TGCGCCAGCAGCCTCCAAGGGGATGGCTACACCTTC
17	TRBJ1-1	TRBV4-1	NA	NA	CASSQGGGGSSRTEAFF	TGCGCCAGCAGCCAAGGGGGAGGGGGGTCGAGTAGGACTGAAGCTTTCTTT
13	TRBJ2-1	TRBV4-1	NA	NA	CASSGAFYNEQFF	TGCGCCAGCAGCGGAGCGTTCTACAATGAGCAGTTCTTC
14	TRBJ2-7	TRBV5-6	NA	NA	CASSFRGLPAEQYF	TGTGCCAGCAGCTTTCGAGGACTGCCCGCCGAGCAGTACTTC
15	TRBJ2-3	TRBV27	TRBD2	few	CASSIAGGFTDTQYF	TGTGCCAGCAGTATAGCGGGGGGGTTCACAGATACGCAGTATTTT
16	TRBJ1-2	TRBV7-2	TRBD1	NA	CASSLVYAGQGSGYTF	TGTGCCAGCAGCTTAGTTTATGCGGGACAGGGTTCCGGCTACACCTTC
16	TRBJ2-3	TRBV6-5	NA	few	CASSYSGGLSTDTQYF	TGTGCCAGCAGTTACTCGGGAGGCCTTAGCACAGATACGCAGTATTTT
14	TRBJ1-1	TRBV9	NA	few	CASSVGRDYTEAFF	TGTGCCAGCAGCGTAGGTCGGGACTACACTGAAGCTTTCTTT
12	TRBJ1-2	TRBV5-6	NA	NA	CASSLADYGYTF	TGTGCCAGCAGCTTGGCGGACTATGGCTACACCTTC
15	TRBJ1-2	TRBV19	TRBD1	once	CASSLLGQGEDGYTF	TGTGCCAGTAGCCTCCTTGGACAGGGAGAGGATGGCTACACCTTC
13	TRBJ1-4	TRBV19	NA	once	CASSGTPIGGLFF	TGTGCCAGCAGCGGGACACCCATAGGGGGACTGTTTTTT
14	TRBJ1-2	TRBV6-5	NA	few	CASSYRGVNYGYTF	TGTGCCAGCAGTTACAGGGGTGTTAACTATGGCTACACCTTC
18	TRBJ2-3	TRBV27	NA	NA	CASSLTALQVSSTDTQYF	TGTGCCAGCAGTTTGACAGCCCTCCAAGTTTCTAGCACAGATACGCAGTATTTT
14	TRBJ1-1	TRBV5-1	TRBD1	NA	CASSGTDMNTEAFF	TGCGCCAGCAGCGGGACAGATATGAACACTGAAGCTTTCTTT
14	TRBJ2-3	TRBV9	NA	NA	CASSVTGSTDTQYF	TGTGCCAGCAGCGTGACGGGGAGCACAGATACGCAGTATTTT
14	TRBJ1-1	TRBV5-4	NA	few	CASSFTGLSTEAFF	TGTGCCAGCAGCTTTACAGGGCTGAGCACTGAAGCTTTCTTT
12	TRBJ2-7	TRBV15	NA	NA	CATSPMGREQYF	TGTGCCACCAGCCCCATGGGGCGCGAGCAGTACTTC
15	TRBJ2-2	TRBV27	TRBD2	NA	CASRNSGGVAGELFF	TGTGCCAGCAGAAATAGCGGGGGGGTCGCCGGGGAGCTGTTTTTT
14	TRBJ2-1	TRBV2	NA	NA	CASSVDGGPNEQFF	TGTGCCAGCAGTGTTGACGGGGGGCCAAATGAGCAGTTCTTC
15	TRBJ1-3	TRBV11-3	NA	NA	CASSLYSRGRNTIYF	TGTGCCAGCAGCTTATACAGCAGGGGCAGAAACACCATATATTTT
18	TRBJ1-2	TRBV21-1	NA	NA	CARETSQARGLPLVGYTF	TGTGCCAGAGAAACAAGCCAGGCCAGGGGGCTCCCCCTCGTTGGCTACACCTTC
16	TRBJ2-3	TRBV6-6	TRBD2	NA	CASSTKRGPYTDTQYF	TGTGCCAGCAGCACAAAGCGGGGGCCTTACACAGATACGCAGTATTTT
14	TRBJ2-3	TRBV18	NA	NA	CASSPPAPSDTQYF	TGTGCCAGCTCACCACCAGCCCCTTCAGATACGCAGTATTTT
13	TRBJ1-2	TRBV27	NA	NA	CASSLWGGNGYTF	TGTGCCAGCAGTTTATGGGGGGGAAATGGCTACACCTTC
15	TRBJ2-7	TRBV5-1	NA	NA	CASKPPAGPSDEQYF	TGCGCCAGCAAACCCCCCGCGGGACCGTCGGACGAGCAGTACTTC
16	TRBJ1-1	TRBV15	NA	NA	CATSRDMTRSGTEAFF	TGTGCCACCAGCAGAGATATGACCCGGAGCGGCACTGAAGCTTTCTTT
14	TRBJ2-5	TRBV10-2	TRBD2	few	CASRPGGRAETQYF	TGCGCCAGCAGACCGGGGGGGAGGGCCGAGACCCAGTACTTC
12	TRBJ1-2	TRBV9	NA	NA	CASSAQGNGYTF	TGTGCCAGCAGCGCACAGGGCAATGGCTACACCTTC
13	TRBJ1-2	TRBV29-1	NA	once	CSVELGAQYGYTF	TGCAGCGTTGAGCTGGGGGCGCAATATGGCTACACCTTC
16	TRBJ2-5	TRBV4-3	TRBD1	NA	CASSHVSTGLQETQYF	TGCGCCAGCAGCCACGTCTCGACAGGGTTACAAGAGACCCAGTACTTC
15	TRBJ2-3	TRBV14	TRBD2	few	CASSQWGGRSDTQYF	TGTGCCAGCAGCCAATGGGGGGGACGATCAGATACGCAGTATTTT
14	TRBJ2-1	TRBV7-9	NA	NA	CASSLVAGVNEQFF	TGTGCCAGCAGCTTAGTGGCAGGGGTCAATGAGCAGTTCTTC
13	TRBJ1-2	TRBV19	TRBD1	NA	CASSMDRVRGYTF	TGTGCCAGTAGTATGGACAGGGTCAGAGGCTACACCTTC